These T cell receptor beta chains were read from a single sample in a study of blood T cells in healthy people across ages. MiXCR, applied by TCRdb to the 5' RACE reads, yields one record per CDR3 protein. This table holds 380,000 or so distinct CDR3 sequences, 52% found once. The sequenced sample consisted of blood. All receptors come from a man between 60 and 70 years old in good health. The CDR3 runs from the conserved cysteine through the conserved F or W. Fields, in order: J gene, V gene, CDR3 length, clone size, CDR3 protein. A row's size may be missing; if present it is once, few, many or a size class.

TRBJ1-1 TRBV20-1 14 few CSARPPGLNTEAFF
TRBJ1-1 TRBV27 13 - CASRRGVDTEAFF
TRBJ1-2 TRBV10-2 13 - CASRRQGKYGYTF
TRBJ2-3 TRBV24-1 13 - CATSDWVTGVAYF
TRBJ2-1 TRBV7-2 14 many CASSLMGAYNEQFF
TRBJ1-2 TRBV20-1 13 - CSAPGQWHYGYTF
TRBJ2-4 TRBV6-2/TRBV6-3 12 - CASSYEGNIQYF
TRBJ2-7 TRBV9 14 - CASSVGAGLYEQYF
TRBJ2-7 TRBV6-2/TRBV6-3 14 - CASSKLAGTREQYF
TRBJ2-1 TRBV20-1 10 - CSAPINEQFF
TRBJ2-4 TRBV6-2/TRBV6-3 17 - CASTSFRGAGGGYGQYF
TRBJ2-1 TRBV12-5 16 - CASGRGTKGTWNEQFF
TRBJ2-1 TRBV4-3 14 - CASSQRLDSEGQFF
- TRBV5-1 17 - CASSLFPRGLGYNEQFF
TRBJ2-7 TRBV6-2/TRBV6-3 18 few CASSSSWEIARPGEEQYF
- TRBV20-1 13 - CSASGPGIKTQYF
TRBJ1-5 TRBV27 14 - CASSLRGFNQPQHF
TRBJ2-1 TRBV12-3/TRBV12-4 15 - CASSPTSDSYNEQFF
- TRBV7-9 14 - CASSRQGSSETQYF
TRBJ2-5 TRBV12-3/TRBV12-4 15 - CASSPGSSVGETQYF
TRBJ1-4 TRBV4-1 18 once CASSQGTRVGTTNEKLFF
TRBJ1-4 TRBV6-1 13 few CASSEALREKLFF
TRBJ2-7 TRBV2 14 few CASSGVSPFYEQYF
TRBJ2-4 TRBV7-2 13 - CASTPGVGEIQYF
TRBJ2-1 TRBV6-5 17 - CASSYSMSAPSYNEQFF
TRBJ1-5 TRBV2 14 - CASSGQVMNQPQHF
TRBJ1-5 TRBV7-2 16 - CASSLDGGRNGQPQHF
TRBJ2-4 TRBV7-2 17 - CASSPGRGSVAKNIQYF